What follows describes a single T cell receptor beta chain. The data belong to a study of blood T cell repertoires in COVID-19. Across the whole study: Samples taken during acute and convalescent COVID-19 were collected in the United States, Italy and Spain. The cDNA or gDNA used as material had been derived from T cells, B-cell-depleted T cells, or PBMCs.

Germline V lookup: CDR1 SGHAT, CDR2 FQNNGV. This CDR3 contains 13 residues. Trimming cost V 2 bases and J 10 bases; bases outside gene matches: 5. Per the original methods: Amplification with reference gene primers provided the estimates of nucleated cell counts. Profiled with immunoSEQ multiplex PCR; TCRdb holds only in-frame clones, not every one. V and J calls and clone size are given by that table; D and trimming were obtained from the DNA. Altogether around 76,000 clones are present, roughly 89% being singletons, with the ten largest covering just under 0.6%. The J gene is TRBJ2-1, the V gene TRBV11-2; 7 bases are shared with TRBD1. Sequencing was carried out using peripheral blood. The clonotype was recovered from a man aged 55 to 70 with acute or convalescent COVID-19. The CDR3 DNA follows: TGTGCCAGCAGCTTAAATCGGGACAGAGAGCAGTTCTTC. Translating it yields CASSLNRDREQFF.